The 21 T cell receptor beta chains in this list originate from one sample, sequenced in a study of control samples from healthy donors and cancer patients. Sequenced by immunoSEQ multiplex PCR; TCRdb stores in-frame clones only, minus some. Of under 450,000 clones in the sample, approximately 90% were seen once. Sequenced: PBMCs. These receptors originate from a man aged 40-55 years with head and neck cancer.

Here the CDR3 DNA reads TGTGCCAGCAGTTACCGACAGGCCTACGAGCAGTACTTC. This gives the protein CASSYRQAYEQYF. The rearrangement links TRBV6-5 to TRBJ2-7; D possibly corresponds to TRBD1 (6 bases). The germline V gene encodes CDR1 MNHEY and CDR2 SVGAGI. Deletions cut 2 bases from V and 2 bases from J, with 7 bases between. The CDR3 length is 13 residues.

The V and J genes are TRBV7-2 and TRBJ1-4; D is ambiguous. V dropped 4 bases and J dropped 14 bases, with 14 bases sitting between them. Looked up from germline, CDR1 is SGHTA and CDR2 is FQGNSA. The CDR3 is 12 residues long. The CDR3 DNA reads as TGTGCCAGCAGCTCACCCGGGAACCTGCTGTTTTTT. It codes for CASSSPGNLLFF.

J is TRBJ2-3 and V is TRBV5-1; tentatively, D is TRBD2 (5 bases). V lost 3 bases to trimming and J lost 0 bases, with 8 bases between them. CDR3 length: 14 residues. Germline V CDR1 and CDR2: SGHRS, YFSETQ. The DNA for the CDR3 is TGCGCCAGCAGCTCCCGGACTAGCACAGATACGCAGTATTTT. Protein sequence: CASSSRTSTDTQYF.

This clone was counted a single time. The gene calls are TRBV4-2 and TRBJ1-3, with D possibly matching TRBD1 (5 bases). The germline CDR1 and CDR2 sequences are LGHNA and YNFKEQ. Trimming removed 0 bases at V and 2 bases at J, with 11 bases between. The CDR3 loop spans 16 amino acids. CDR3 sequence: CASSQDPAGTGNTIYF. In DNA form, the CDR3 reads TGTGCCAGCAGCCAAGATCCGGCAGGGACTGGAAACACCATATATTTT.

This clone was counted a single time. CDR3 DNA: TGTGCCAGCAGCGTAGTAGTCGAGGGCACCGGGGAGCTGTTTTTT. Encoded protein: CASSVVVEGTGELFF. V and J are TRBV9 and TRBJ2-2, with D possibly TRBD2 on 5 matching bases. The CDR3 extends over 15 amino acids. V dropped 0 bases and J dropped 4 bases, with 10 bases sitting between them. Germline CDR1 reads SGDLS; CDR2 reads YYNGEE. The whole variable domain, filled in from reference TRBV9 and TRBJ2-2, reads DSGVTQTPKHLITATGQRVTLRCSPRSGDLSVYWYQQSLDQGLQFLIQYYNGEERAKGNILERFSAQQFPDLHSELNLSSLELGDSALYFCASSVVVEGTGELFFGEGSRLTVL.

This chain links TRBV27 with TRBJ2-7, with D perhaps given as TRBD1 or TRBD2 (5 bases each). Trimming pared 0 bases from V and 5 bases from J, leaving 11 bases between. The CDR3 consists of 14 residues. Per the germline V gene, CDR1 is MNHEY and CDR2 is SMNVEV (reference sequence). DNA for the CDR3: TGTGCCAGCAGTTTATCGAGGGGTGTCAACGAGCAGTACTTC. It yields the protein CASSLSRGVNEQYF.

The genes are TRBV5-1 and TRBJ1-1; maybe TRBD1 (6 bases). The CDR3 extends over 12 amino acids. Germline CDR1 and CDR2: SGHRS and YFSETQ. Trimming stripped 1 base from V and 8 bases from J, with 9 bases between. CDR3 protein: CASSLTTGEAFF. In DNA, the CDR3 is TGCGCCAGCAGCTTGACAACAGGGGAAGCTTTCTTT.

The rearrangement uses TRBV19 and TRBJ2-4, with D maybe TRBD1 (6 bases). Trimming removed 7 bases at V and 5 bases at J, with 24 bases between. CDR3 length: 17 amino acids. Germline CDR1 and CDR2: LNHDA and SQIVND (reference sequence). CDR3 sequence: CASMEDSANVGQNIQYF. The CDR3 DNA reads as TGTGCCAGTATGGAGGACAGCGCTAACGTTGGCCAAAACATTCAGTACTTC.

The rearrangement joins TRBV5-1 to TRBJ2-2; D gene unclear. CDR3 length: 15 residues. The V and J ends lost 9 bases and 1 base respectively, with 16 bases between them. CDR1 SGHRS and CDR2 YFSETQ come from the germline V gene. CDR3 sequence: CATRGDALNTGELFF. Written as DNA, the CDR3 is TGCGCCACCAGAGGTGACGCCTTGAACACCGGGGAGCTGTTTTTT.

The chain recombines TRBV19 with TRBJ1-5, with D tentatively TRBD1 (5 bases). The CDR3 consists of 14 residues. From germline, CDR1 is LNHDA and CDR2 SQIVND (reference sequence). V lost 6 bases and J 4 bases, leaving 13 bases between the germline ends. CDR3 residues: CASSLEGSNQPQHF. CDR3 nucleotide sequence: TGTGCCAGTAGCCTAGAGGGGAGTAATCAGCCCCAGCATTTT.

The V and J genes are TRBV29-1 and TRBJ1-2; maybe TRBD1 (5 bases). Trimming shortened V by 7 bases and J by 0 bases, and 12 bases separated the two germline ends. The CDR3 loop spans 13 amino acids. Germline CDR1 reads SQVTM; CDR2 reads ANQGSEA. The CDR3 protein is CSASRQTNYGYTF. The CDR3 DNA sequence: TGCAGCGCCTCACGACAGACTAACTATGGCTACACCTTC.

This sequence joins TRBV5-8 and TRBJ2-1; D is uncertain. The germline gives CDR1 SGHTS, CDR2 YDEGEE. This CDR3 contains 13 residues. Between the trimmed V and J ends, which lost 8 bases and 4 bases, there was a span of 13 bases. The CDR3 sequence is CARPEGLYNEQFF. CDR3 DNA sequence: TGTGCCAGACCTGAAGGGCTATACAATGAGCAGTTCTTC.

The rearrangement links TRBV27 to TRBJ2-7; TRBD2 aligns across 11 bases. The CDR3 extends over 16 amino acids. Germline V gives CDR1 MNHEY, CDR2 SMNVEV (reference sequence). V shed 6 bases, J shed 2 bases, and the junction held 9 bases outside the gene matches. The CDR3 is CASSPILAGGPYEQYF. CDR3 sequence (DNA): TGTGCCAGCAGCCCTATTCTAGCGGGAGGACCCTACGAGCAGTACTTC.

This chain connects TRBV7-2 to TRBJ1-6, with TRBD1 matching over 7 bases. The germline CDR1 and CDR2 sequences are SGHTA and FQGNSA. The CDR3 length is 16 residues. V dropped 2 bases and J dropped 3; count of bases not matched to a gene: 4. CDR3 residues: CASSLRQGGYNSPLHF. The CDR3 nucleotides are TGTGCCAGCAGCTTAAGACAGGGCGGCTATAATTCACCCCTCCACTTT. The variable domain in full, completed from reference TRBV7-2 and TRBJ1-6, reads GAGVSQSPSNKVTEKGKDVELRCDPISGHTALYWYRQSLGQGLEFLIYFQGNSAPDKSGLPSDRFSAERTGGSVSTLTIQRTQQEDSAVYLCASSLRQGGYNSPLHFGNGTRLTVT.

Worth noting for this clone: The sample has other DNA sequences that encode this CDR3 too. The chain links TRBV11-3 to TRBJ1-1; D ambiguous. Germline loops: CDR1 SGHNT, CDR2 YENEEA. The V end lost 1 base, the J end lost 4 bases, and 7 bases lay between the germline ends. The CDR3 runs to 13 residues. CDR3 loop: CASSLGSGTEAFF. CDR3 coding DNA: TGTGCCAGCAGCTTAGGGTCGGGCACTGAAGCTTTCTTT.

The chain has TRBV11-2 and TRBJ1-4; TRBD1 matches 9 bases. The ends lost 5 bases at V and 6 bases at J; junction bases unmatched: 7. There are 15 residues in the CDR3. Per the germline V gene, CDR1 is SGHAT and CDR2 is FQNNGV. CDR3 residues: CASSTTGGLDEKLFF. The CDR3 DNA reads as TGTGCCAGCAGCACAACAGGGGGCTTAGATGAAAAACTGTTTTTT.

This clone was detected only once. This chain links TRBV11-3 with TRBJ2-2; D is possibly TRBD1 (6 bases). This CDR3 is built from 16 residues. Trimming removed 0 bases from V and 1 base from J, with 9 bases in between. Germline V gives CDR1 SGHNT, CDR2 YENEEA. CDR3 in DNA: TGTGCCAGCAGCTTAGAGGGACACCTGAACACCGGGGAGCTGTTTTTT. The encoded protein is CASSLEGHLNTGELFF.

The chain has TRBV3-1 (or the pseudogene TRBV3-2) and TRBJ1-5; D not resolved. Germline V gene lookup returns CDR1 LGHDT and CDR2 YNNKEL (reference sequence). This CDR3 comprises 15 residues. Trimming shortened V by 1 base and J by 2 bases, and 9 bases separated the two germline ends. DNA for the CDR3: TGTGCCAGCAGCCAAGGAAATTTTGGCAATCAGCCCCAGCATTTT. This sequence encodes CASSQGNFGNQPQHF.

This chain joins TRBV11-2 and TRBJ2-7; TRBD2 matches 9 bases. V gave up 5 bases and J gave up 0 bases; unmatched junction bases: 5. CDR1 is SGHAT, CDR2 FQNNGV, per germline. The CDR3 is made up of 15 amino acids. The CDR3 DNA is TGTGCCAGCAGCCTCACTAGCGGGCTCTCCTACGAGCAGTACTTC. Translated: CASSLTSGLSYEQYF. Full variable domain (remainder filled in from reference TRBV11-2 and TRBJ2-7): EAGVAQSPRYKIIEKRQSVAFWCNPISGHATLYWYQQILGQGPKLLIQFQNNGVVDDSQLPKDRFSAERLKGVDSTLKIQPAKLEDSAVYLCASSLTSGLSYEQYFGPGTRLTVT.

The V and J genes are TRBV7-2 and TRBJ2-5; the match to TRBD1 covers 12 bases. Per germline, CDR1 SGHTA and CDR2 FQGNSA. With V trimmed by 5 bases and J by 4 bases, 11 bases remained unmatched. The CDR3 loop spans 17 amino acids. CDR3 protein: CASSPPAGTGGGETQYF. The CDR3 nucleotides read TGTGCCAGCAGCCCCCCGGCGGGGACAGGGGGCGGAGAGACCCAGTACTTC.

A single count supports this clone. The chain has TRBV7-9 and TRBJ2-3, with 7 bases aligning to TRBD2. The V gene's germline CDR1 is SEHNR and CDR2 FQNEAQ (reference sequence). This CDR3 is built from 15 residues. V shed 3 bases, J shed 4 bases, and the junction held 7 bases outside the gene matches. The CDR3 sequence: CASSFREGRADTQYF. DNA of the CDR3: TGTGCCAGCAGCTTCAGGGAGGGCCGAGCAGATACGCAGTATTTT. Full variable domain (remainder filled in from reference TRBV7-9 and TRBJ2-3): DTGVSQNPRHKITKRGQNVTFRCDPISEHNRLYWYRQTLGQGPEFLTYFQNEAQLEKSRLLSDRFSAERPKGSFSTLEIQRTEQGDSAMYLCASSFREGRADTQYFGPGTRLTVL.